The clone carrying this T cell receptor beta chain came up a few times. Its antigen is undetermined. The data stem from a study of T cell repertoires in cytomegalovirus infection. Study-level information: Researchers turned to recently identified HLA-C-restricted CMV epitopes as well as well-studied HLA-B-restricted ones. Study findings and constraints: The study identified carriers of CMV plus the relevant HLA from cumulative public TCR beta family frequency. What dominated the ex vivo response were HLA-C-restricted CMV-specific TCR beta clonotypes.

CDR1 and CDR2 from the germline V gene are MNHNS and SASEGT. This CDR3 has 15 residues. V was shortened by 5 bases and J by 5 bases, with 18 bases between the two germline ends. MiXCR, run by TCRdb on the reads, gives a single entry per CDR3 protein. Here the sample spans some 940,000 distinct CDR3 sequences, approximately 31% being singletons. V usage is TRBV6-1 and J usage is TRBJ1-2; perhaps TRBD1 as D (5 bases). The sample in question was cultured CD8+ T cells from PBMCs, obtained from culture after CMV antigen stimulation. The origin of this receptor is a human donor in good health (CMV status not recorded). Some clones in this sample may be carry-over from other donors' samples. The CDR3 bases are TGTGCCAGCAGTTCCGAAATCGACAGCCCTTATGGCTACACCTTC. Translated, it gives CASSSEIDSPYGYTF.